This TCR beta chain was captured by sequencing in a study of patients and donors after allogeneic stem cell transplantation. The CDR3 length is 14 residues. Germline trimming cut 6 bases from V and 4 bases from J; bases unmatched to any gene: 10. Germline V gene sequence: CDR1 SQVTM, CDR2 ANQGSEA. TCRdb re-derived calls from the RT-PCR reads in MiXCR, one entry per CDR3 protein. The repertoire holds roughly 4,200 distinct CDR3 sequences, around 17% seen once, with roughly 70% in the top ten. The sequencing sample was made of blood, either unsorted or a sorted T cell fraction (not recorded which). The source is a human donor who was either an allogeneic HSCT recipient or a stem cell or donor lymphocyte infusion donor (not recorded which). It is not recorded whose cells these are; they may come from a transplant donor. V gene TRBV29-1 combines with J gene TRBJ2-5, with 8 bases lining up with TRBD1. CDR3 nucleotide sequence: TGCAGCGTAGCCCGACAGGGGATTTCAGAGACCCAGTACTTC. Protein sequence: CSVARQGISETQYF.